These 8 T cell receptor beta chains were sequenced from one sample in a study of cytomegalovirus exposure and HLA in healthy donors. The PCR used 60 Vbeta and 13 Jbeta primers. Profiling relied on immunoSEQ multiplex PCR, and the TCRdb table lists in-frame clones only, not all of them. The profile shows some 87,000 clones, 78% of them singletons. What was sequenced was PBMCs. Receptors were obtained from a man between 18 and 29 years old in good health and CMV-seropositive.

This clone came up once. The chain joins TRBV5-6 to TRBJ1-1, with a possible D match to TRBD1 (6 bases). The CDR3 contains 16 residues. Trimming removed 1 base at V and 7 bases at J, with 20 bases between. CDR1 and CDR2 from the germline V gene are SGHDT and YYEEEE. The CDR3 nucleotides read TGTGCCAGCAGCTTGAATTTGCAACAGGGCTTTTATGAAGCTTTCTTT. Translation gives CASSLNLQQGFYEAFF.

This chain uses TRBV5-1 with TRBJ2-7, with D perhaps TRBD1 (6 bases). The CDR3 consists of 13 residues. Per the germline V gene, CDR1 is SGHRS and CDR2 is YFSETQ. V was pared by 0 bases and J by 3 bases, with 7 bases between. The CDR3 coding sequence is TGCGCCAGCAGCTTGGGGACAGTCTACGAGCAGTACTTC. Translating it yields CASSLGTVYEQYF. The whole variable domain, filled in from reference TRBV5-1 and TRBJ2-7, reads KAGVTQTPRYLIKTRGQQVTLSCSPISGHRSVSWYQQTPGQGLQFLFEYFSETQRNKGNFPGRFSGRQFSNSRSEMNVSTLELGDSALYLCASSLGTVYEQYFGPGTRLTVT.

The V and J genes are TRBV6-5 and TRBJ2-2, with D possibly matching TRBD1 (5 bases). With 0 bases removed from V and 2 bases from J, the gap between germline ends came to 10 bases. This CDR3 region has 16 residues. In germline, CDR1 is MNHEY, CDR2 SVGAGI. Written as DNA, the CDR3 is TGTGCCAGCAGTTACTCTCTCAGGGCCAACACCGGGGAGCTGTTTTTT. Translation gives CASSYSLRANTGELFF.

This clone came up a few times. The V and J genes are TRBV6-5 and TRBJ2-1; TRBD1 might be the D (5 bases). From germline, CDR1 is MNHEY and CDR2 SVGAGI. V gave up 0 bases and J gave up 8 bases, with 14 bases separating them. The CDR3 spans 15 residues. This CDR3 reads CASSYSGRVVDEQFF. The DNA for the CDR3 is TGTGCCAGCAGTTACTCAGGCAGGGTAGTGGATGAGCAGTTCTTC.

The chain employs TRBV19 and TRBJ2-2; D is perhaps TRBD2 (5 bases). The ends were cut back, 8 bases at V and 7 bases at J, with 11 bases in the middle. From germline, CDR1 is LNHDA and CDR2 SQIVND (reference sequence). The CDR3 has 12 residues. The CDR3 DNA reads as TGTGCCAGTGAGGGAGCGGACGGGGAGCTGTTTTTT. This gives the protein CASEGADGELFF.

This clone was detected a few times. The chain uses TRBV6-1 and TRBJ1-5; the D gene is possibly TRBD1 (6 bases). This CDR3 is built from 14 residues. Per germline, CDR1 MNHNS and CDR2 SASEGT. V dropped 5 bases and J dropped 3 bases, with 11 bases sitting between them. The CDR3 coding sequence is TGTGCCAGCAGTCAGGGGCGGATCAATCAGCCCCAGCATTTT. Translating it yields CASSQGRINQPQHF.

There are a few counts of this clone. The chain is built from TRBV11-1 and TRBJ2-5; tentatively, D is TRBD2 (6 bases). In germline, CDR1 is SGHAT, CDR2 FQDESV (reference sequence). There are 13 residues in the CDR3. Trimming took 6 bases from V and 9 from J, leaving 17 bases between them. In DNA form, the CDR3 reads TGTGCCAGCAGTCCCGGGACTGTCATAGCCCAGTACTTC. As protein: CASSPGTVIAQYF. Filled out from reference TRBV11-1 and TRBJ2-5, the complete variable domain reads EAEVAQSPRYKITEKSQAVAFWCDPISGHATLYWYRQILGQGPELLVQFQDESVVDDSQLPKDRFSAERLKGVDSTLKIQPAELGDSAMYLCASSPGTVIAQYFGPGTRLLVL.

V and J are TRBV28 and TRBJ2-7; D gene ambiguous. Looked up from germline, CDR1 is MDHEN and CDR2 is SYDVKM. The CDR3 consists of 14 residues. V gave up 7 bases and J gave up 6 bases, with 19 bases separating them. The CDR3 nucleotides are TGTGCCAGCAATAGAGTTAGCACCTACTCCGAGCAGTACTTC. Amino acid sequence: CASNRVSTYSEQYF.